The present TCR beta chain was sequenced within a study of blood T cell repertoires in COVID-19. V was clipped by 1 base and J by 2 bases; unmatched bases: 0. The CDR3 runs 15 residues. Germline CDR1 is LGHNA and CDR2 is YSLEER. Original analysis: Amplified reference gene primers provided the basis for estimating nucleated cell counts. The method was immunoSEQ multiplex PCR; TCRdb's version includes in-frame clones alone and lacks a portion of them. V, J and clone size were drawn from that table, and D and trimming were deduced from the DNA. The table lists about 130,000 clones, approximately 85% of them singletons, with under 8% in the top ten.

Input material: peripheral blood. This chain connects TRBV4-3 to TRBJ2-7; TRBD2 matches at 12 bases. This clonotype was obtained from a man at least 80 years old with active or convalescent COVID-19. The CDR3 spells CASSQGTSGTYEQYF. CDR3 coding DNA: TGCGCCAGCAGCCAAGGGACTAGCGGGACCTACGAGCAGTACTTC.